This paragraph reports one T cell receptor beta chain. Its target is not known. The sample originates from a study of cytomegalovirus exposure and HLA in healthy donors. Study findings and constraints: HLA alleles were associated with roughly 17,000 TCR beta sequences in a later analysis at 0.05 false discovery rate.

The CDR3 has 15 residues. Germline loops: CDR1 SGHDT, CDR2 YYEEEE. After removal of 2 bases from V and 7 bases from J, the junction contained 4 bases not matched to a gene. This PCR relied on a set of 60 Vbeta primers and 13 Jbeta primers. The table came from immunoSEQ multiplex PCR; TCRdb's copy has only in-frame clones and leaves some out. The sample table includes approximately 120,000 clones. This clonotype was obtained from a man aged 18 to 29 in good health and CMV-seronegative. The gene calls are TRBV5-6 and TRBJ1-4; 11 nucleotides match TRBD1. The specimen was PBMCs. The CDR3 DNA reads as TGTGCCAGCAGCTTCGTAGGACAGGGGGCTGAAAAACTGTTTTTT. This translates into CASSFVGQGAEKLFF.